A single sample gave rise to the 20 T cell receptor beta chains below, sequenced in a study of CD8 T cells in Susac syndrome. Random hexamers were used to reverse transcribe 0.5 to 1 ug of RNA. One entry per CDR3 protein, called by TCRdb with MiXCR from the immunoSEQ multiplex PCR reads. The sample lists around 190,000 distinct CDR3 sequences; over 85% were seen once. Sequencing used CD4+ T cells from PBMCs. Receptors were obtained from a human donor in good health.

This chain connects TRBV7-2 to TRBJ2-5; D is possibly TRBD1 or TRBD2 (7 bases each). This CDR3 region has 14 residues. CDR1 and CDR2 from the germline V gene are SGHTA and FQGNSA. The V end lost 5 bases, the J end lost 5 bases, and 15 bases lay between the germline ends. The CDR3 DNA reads TGTGCCAGCAGCCAGGGGGGGATTGGGGAGACCCAGTACTTC. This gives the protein CASSQGGIGETQYF. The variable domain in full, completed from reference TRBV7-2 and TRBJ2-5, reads GAGVSQSPSNKVTEKGKDVELRCDPISGHTALYWYRQSLGQGLEFLIYFQGNSAPDKSGLPSDRFSAERTGGSVSTLTIQRTQQEDSAVYLCASSQGGIGETQYFGPGTRLLVL.

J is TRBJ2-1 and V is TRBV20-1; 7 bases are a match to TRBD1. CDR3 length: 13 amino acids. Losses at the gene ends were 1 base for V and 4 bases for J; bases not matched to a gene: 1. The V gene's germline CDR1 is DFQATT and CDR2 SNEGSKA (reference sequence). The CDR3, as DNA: TGCAGTGCTAGAGGACAGGGTTACAATGAGCAGTTCTTC. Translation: CSARGQGYNEQFF.

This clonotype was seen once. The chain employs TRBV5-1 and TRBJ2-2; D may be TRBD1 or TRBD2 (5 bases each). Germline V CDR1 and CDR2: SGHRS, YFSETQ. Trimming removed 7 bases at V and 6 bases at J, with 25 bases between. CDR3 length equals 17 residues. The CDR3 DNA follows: TGCGCCAGCTCCAGAGGGGTCGCCAGGACGGACCCCGGGGAGCTGTTTTTT. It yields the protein CASSRGVARTDPGELFF.

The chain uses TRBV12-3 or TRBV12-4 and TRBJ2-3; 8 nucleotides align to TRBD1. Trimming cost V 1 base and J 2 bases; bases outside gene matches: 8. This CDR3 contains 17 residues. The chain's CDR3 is CASSLGTGQGYTDTQYF. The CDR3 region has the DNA TGTGCCAGCAGTTTAGGGACTGGACAGGGTTACACAGATACGCAGTATTTT.

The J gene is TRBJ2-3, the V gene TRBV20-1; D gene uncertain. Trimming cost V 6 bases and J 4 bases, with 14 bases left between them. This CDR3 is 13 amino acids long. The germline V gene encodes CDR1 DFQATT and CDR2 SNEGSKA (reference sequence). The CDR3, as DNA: TGCAGTGCAATAGGCCCTCGTTCAGATACGCAGTATTTT. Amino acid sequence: CSAIGPRSDTQYF.

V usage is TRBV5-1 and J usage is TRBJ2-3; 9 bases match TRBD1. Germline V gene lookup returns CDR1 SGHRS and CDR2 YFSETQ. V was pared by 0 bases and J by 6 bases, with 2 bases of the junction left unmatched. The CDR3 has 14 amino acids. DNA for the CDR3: TGCGCCAGCAGCTTGGAAGACAGGGGGGATACGCAGTATTTT. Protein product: CASSLEDRGDTQYF.

CDR3 in DNA: TGTGCCAGCAGCTTAACTAGCGGGGCCTACAATGAGCAGTTCTTC. This gives the protein CASSLTSGAYNEQFF. J is TRBJ2-1 and V is TRBV7-2; 10 bases line up with TRBD2. Unmatched junction bases numbered 0, after V lost 2 bases and J lost 2 bases. Germline CDR1 reads SGHTA; CDR2 reads FQGNSA. This CDR3 has 15 residues.

The CDR3 sequence: CASSQGPDGPAEKLFF. The CDR3 nucleotides read TGCGCCAGCAGCCAGGGGCCGGACGGTCCCGCGGAAAAACTGTTTTTT. V and J are TRBV4-1 and TRBJ1-4; a weak D match, TRBD1 (5 bases). This CDR3 is built from 16 residues. The V gene lost 3 bases and the J gene lost 8 bases, with 19 bases spanning the gap. The germline CDR1 and CDR2 sequences are MGHRA and YSYEKL.

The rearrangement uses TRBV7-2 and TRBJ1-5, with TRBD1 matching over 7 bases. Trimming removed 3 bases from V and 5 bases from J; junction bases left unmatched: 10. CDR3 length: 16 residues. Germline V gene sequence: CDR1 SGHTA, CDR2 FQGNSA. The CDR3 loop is CASSFNDRVSHQPQHF. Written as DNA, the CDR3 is TGTGCCAGCAGCTTTAATGACAGGGTTTCGCATCAGCCCCAGCATTTT.

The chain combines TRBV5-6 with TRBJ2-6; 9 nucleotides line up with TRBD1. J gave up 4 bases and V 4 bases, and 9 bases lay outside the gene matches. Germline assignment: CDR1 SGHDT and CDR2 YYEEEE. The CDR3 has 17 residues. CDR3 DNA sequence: TGTGCCAGCAGCCCCAAACAGGGGGCGGGCGGGGCCAACGTCCTGACTTTC. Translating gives CASSPKQGAGGANVLTF.

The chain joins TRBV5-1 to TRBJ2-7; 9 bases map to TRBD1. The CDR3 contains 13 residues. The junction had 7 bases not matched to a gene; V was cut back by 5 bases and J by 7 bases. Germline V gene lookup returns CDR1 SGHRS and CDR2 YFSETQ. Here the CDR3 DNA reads TGCGCCAGCAGTAGGGGACAGGGCGGAGAGCAGTACGTC. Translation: CASSRGQGGEQYV.

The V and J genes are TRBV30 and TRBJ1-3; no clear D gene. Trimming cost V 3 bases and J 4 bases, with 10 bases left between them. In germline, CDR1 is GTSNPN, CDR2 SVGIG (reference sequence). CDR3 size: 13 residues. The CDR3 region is CAWSPNGGNTIYF. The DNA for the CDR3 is TGTGCCTGGAGCCCGAATGGAGGAAACACCATATATTTT.

Here the CDR3 reads CASSPRTTHYEQYV. The CDR3 DNA reads TGTGCCAGCTCACCACGGACCACACACTACGAGCAGTACGTC. The chain has TRBV18 and TRBJ2-7; D gene uncertain. CDR3 length equals 14 residues. V lost 1 base and J lost 3, with 10 bases in between. Germline CDR1 KGHSH, CDR2 LQKENI.

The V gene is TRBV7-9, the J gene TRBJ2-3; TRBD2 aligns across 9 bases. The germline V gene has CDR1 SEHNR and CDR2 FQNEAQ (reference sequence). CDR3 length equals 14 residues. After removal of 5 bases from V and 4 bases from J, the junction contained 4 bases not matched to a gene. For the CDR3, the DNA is TGTGCCAGCAGCCAGGGACTAGCTGCAGATACGCAGTATTTT. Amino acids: CASSQGLAADTQYF. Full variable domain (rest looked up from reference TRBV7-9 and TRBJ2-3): DTGVSQNPRHKITKRGQNVTFRCDPISEHNRLYWYRQTLGQGPEFLTYFQNEAQLEKSRLLSDRFSAERPKGSFSTLEIQRTEQGDSAMYLCASSQGLAADTQYFGPGTRLTVL.

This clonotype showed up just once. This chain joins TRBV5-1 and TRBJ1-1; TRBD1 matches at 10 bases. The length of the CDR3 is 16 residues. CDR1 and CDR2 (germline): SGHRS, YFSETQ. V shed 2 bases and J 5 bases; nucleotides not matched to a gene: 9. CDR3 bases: TGCGCCAGCAGCTTCATGGGACAGGGGTTTTCGACTGAAGCTTTCTTT. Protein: CASSFMGQGFSTEAFF.

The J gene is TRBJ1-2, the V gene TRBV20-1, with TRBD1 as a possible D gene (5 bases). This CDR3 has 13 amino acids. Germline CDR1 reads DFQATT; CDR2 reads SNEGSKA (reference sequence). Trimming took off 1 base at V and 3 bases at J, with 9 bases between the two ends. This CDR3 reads CSARGGYDYGYTF. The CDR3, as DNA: TGCAGTGCTAGAGGGGGGTATGACTATGGCTACACCTTC.

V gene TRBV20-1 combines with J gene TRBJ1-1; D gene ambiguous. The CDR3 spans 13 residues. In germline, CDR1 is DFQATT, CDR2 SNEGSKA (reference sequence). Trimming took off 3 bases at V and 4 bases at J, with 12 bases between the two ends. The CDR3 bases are TGCAGTGCTAGGAGTAGGGTGGGCACTGAAGCTTTCTTT. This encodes CSARSRVGTEAFF.

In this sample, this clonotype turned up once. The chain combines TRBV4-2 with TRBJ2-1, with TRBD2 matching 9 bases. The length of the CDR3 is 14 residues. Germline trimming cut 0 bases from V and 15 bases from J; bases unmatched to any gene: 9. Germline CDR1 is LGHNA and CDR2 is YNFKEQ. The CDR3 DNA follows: TGTGCCAGCAGCCAAGAACGGGGCAGCGGGGGGTGGTTCTTC. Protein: CASSQERGSGGWFF.

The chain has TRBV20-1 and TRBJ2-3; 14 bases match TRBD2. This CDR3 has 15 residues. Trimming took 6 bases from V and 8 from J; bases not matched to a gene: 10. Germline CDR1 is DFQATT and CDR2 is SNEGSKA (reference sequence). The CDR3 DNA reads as TGCAGTGCCAAGACTAGCGGGGGGGCCGTGGCTACGCAGTATTTT. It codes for CSAKTSGGAVATQYF.

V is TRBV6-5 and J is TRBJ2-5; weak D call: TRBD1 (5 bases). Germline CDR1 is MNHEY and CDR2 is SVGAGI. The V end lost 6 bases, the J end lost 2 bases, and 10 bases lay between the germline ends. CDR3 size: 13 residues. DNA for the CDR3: TGTGCCAGCAGGGAGTCAGGGCAAGAGACCCAGTACTTC. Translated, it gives CASRESGQETQYF.